Listed below are T cell receptor beta chains from one sample, sequenced in a study of persistence of HIV-infected CD4 T cells. This table comes from immunoSEQ multiplex PCR, and its TCRdb copy is limited to in-frame clones, with some not included. The sample lists 20,000 to 25,000 clones, around 67% occurring once. Their antigens are not known. The starting material was CD4+ T cells sorted from PBMCs after approximately 18-hour stimulation, obtained from a patient who received antiretroviral therapy. Receptors originate from an adult man with HIV who was CMV-seropositive. CDR3s include the opening cysteine and the closing phenylalanine or tryptophan. The D gene is left open where the match is weak. A clone size is listed for some rows: how often the clone was seen (once, few, many), or a class if it is expanded.

d_call,v_call,j_call,clone_size,cdr3_aa,cdr3_nt
NA,TRBV3-1/TRBV3-2,TRBJ1-6,NA,CASSQQGSSPLHF,TGTGCCAGCAGCCAACAGGGGAGTTCACCCCTCCACTTT
NA,TRBV24-1,TRBJ1-2,NA,CATSDPGAGYGYTF,TGTGCCACCAGTGATCCCGGGGCGGGCTATGGCTACACCTTC
NA,TRBV23-1,TRBJ2-3,few,CASRRSPGLGTADTQYF,TGCGCCAGCAGAAGAAGTCCGGGTCTTGGTACGGCAGATACGCAGTATTTT
TRBD1,TRBV28,TRBJ1-1,NA,CASSYRGRSEAFF,TGTGCCAGCAGTTACAGGGGCAGATCTGAAGCTTTCTTT
TRBD1,TRBV19,TRBJ1-2,NA,CASTLDRGDYGYTF,TGTGCCAGTACCCTGGACAGGGGTGACTATGGCTACACCTTC
NA,TRBV18,TRBJ1-3,NA,CASSLNRVGNTIYF,TGTGCCAGCTCCCTGAACAGGGTCGGAAACACCATATATTTT
NA,TRBV21-1,TRBJ1-6,NA,CAGYRGRDNSPLHF,TGTGCCGGGTACAGGGGGCGCGATAATTCACCCCTCCACTTT
NA,TRBV6-5,TRBJ2-1,NA,CASRGGASYNEQFF,TGTGCCAGCAGGGGGGGGGCCTCCTACAATGAGCAGTTCTTC
NA,TRBV6-5,TRBJ1-4,NA,CASRTGSTNEKLFF,TGTGCCAGCAGAACAGGGTCTACTAATGAAAAACTGTTTTTT
TRBD1,TRBV5-4,TRBJ1-2,NA,CASSLGRGKFVGYTF,TGTGCCAGCAGCTTGGGCAGGGGGAAGTTTGTTGGCTACACCTTC
NA,TRBV12-3/TRBV12-4,TRBJ1-6,NA,CASSPQNSPLHF,TGTGCCAGCAGCCCCCAGAATTCACCCCTCCACTTT
NA,TRBV20-1,TRBJ2-7,NA,CSARITGEQYF,TGCAGTGCTAGAATAACAGGGGAGCAGTACTTC
NA,TRBV6-1,TRBJ2-2,NA,CASSDAGGAQVFDTGELFF,TGTGCCAGCAGTGATGCTGGCGGGGCACAAGTGTTCGACACCGGGGAGCTGTTTTTT
NA,TRBV18,TRBJ2-3,NA,CASSPQRTQLSTDTQYF,TGTGCCAGCTCACCACAGCGTACCCAATTAAGCACAGATACGCAGTATTTT
NA,TRBV7-9,TRBJ1-1,few,CASSLSGTKNTEAFF,TGTGCCAGCAGCTTATCCGGGACAAAGAACACTGAAGCTTTCTTT
NA,TRBV20-1,TRBJ1-1,once,CSAPREQGAFF,TGCAGTGCTCCCCGGGAACAGGGCGCTTTCTTT
NA,TRBV28,TRBJ1-2,NA,CASSFASQGGYGYTF,TGTGCCAGCAGTTTTGCCAGTCAAGGGGGCTATGGCTACACCTTC